What follows are 26 T cell receptor beta chains derived from one specimen sequenced in a study of human T cells and chemical hapten exposure. As for time point: patch test 1, 2 weeks after DPC sensitization. Treatment reported: therapeutic diphenylcyclopropenone sensitization with weekly scalp DPC. TCRdb fed the RACE reads into MiXCR, producing one record per CDR3 protein. The table records over 65,000 distinct CDR3 sequences, roughly 10% of them present only once. The material was whole blood, obtained in connection with sensitization to the hapten diphenylcyclopropenone (DPC). All receptors derive from a woman aged 45-65 years with alopecia areata. Some clones in this sample may be carry-over from other donors' samples.

This clonotype was seen more than once but under ten times. This chain links TRBV30 with TRBJ1-5; D gene ambiguous. Germline-derived CDR1 and CDR2 are GTSNPN and SVGIG (reference sequence). V lost 0 bases, J lost 7 bases, and 13 bases lay in between. CDR3 length: 14 residues. The CDR3 sequence: CAWSVTSLNQPQHF. The CDR3 bases are TGTGCCTGGAGTGTAACCTCCCTTAACCAGCCCCAGCATTTT.

The CDR3 DNA reads as TGCGCCAGCAGTGCGACCGGAATGGATGGCTACACCTTC. Its translation is CASSATGMDGYTF. The chain has TRBV10-1 and TRBJ1-2, with no clear D. V was clipped by 4 bases and J by 6 bases, with 12 bases between them. This CDR3 has 13 amino acids. Germline CDR1 is WNHNN and CDR2 is SYGVQD (reference sequence).

This clonotype came up many times. The chain combines TRBV20-1 with TRBJ2-1; D perhaps matches TRBD2 (5 bases). There are 14 residues in the CDR3. Germline V gives CDR1 DFQATT, CDR2 SNEGSKA (reference sequence). Trimming removed 1 base at V and 9 bases at J, with 16 bases between. In DNA form, the CDR3 reads TGCAGTGCTAGAGGCCACCTCGGGAATCTTGAGCAGTTCTTC. This codes for CSARGHLGNLEQFF.

The chain has TRBV20-1 and TRBJ1-4; D possibly corresponds to TRBD1 (5 bases). CDR3 length: 15 residues. V was cut by 1 base and J by 1 base, with 10 bases left in between. Germline CDR1 reads DFQATT; CDR2 reads SNEGSKA (reference sequence). This chain's CDR3 is CSARVYGGTNEKLFF. CDR3 bases: TGCAGTGCTAGAGTATATGGGGGAACTAATGAAAAACTGTTTTTT.

The rearrangement links TRBV10-3 to TRBJ2-1; 9 nucleotides line up with TRBD2. V dropped 5 bases and J dropped 12; count of bases not matched to a gene: 14. The CDR3 extends over 15 amino acids. Germline V gene data show CDR1 as ENHRY and CDR2 as SYGVKD. Here the CDR3 DNA reads TGTGCCATCAGTTCCGGGACTAGCCTATTTAGTAGGCAGTTCTTC. Translated: CAISSGTSLFSRQFF.

This clonotype was counted ten times or more. The chain uses TRBV7-9 and TRBJ1-1, with a tentative D call TRBD1 (5 bases). The CDR3 spans 15 residues. Per germline, CDR1 SEHNR and CDR2 FQNEAQ (reference sequence). The germline V and J ends were trimmed by 1 base and 0 bases, with 9 bases remaining between them. The CDR3 DNA is TGTGCCAGCAGCTTAGGGGGCCTATTGAACACTGAAGCTTTCTTT. Translation gives CASSLGGLLNTEAFF. The complete variable domain, with remaining parts taken from reference TRBV7-9 and TRBJ1-1, reads DTGVSQNPRHKITKRGQNVTFRCDPISEHNRLYWYRQTLGQGPEFLTYFQNEAQLEKSRLLSDRFSAERPKGSFSTLEIQRTEQGDSAMYLCASSLGGLLNTEAFFGQGTRLTVV.

The chain recombines TRBV4-1 with TRBJ2-7; D is ambiguous. Germline CDR1 is MGHRA and CDR2 is YSYEKL. The length of the CDR3 is 15 residues. Trimming stripped 3 bases from V and 1 base from J, with 13 bases between. The DNA of the CDR3 is TGCGCCAGCAGCCACCTCCCGGACGGTTCCTACGAGCAGTACTTC. Protein: CASSHLPDGSYEQYF.

This clonotype was seen only a few times. The CDR3 is CASSSRVTNSPLHF. The CDR3 DNA sequence: TGTGCCAGCAGTAGCAGGGTTACTAATTCACCCCTCCACTTT. The rearrangement joins TRBV12-3 or TRBV12-4 to TRBJ1-6, with TRBD1 as a possible D gene (5 bases). V gave up 5 bases and J gave up 6 bases, with 11 bases separating them. The CDR3 sequence is 14 residues long.

In regard to this clonotype: With a much larger clone just one base away, this may be a read error. Written as DNA, the CDR3 is TGTGTCAGCAGCCTAACCTACGAGCAGTACTTC. It specifies CVSSLTYEQYF. The chain employs TRBV28 and TRBJ2-7; D remains unclear. This CDR3 contains 11 residues. CDR1 is MDHEN and CDR2 is SYDVKM in the germline V gene.

This sequence joins TRBV9 and TRBJ2-1; TRBD2 matches at 15 bases. The CDR3 loop spans 17 amino acids. Looked up from germline, CDR1 is SGDLS and CDR2 is YYNGEE. The junction had 5 bases not matched to a gene; V was cut back by 3 bases and J by 4 bases. The CDR3 protein is CASSAGLAGGRYNEQFF. The CDR3, as DNA: TGTGCCAGCAGCGCGGGACTAGCGGGGGGCCGATACAATGAGCAGTTCTTC. The whole variable domain, filled in from reference TRBV9 and TRBJ2-1, reads DSGVTQTPKHLITATGQRVTLRCSPRSGDLSVYWYQQSLDQGLQFLIQYYNGEERAKGNILERFSAQQFPDLHSELNLSSLELGDSALYFCASSAGLAGGRYNEQFFGPGTRLTVL.

This clonotype appeared a single time. The chain combines TRBV10-2 with TRBJ2-5, with D perhaps assigned TRBD1 or TRBD2 (5 bases each). V lost 6 bases, J lost 4 bases, and 15 bases lay in between. Germline CDR1 WSHSY, CDR2 SAAADI. This CDR3 is 14 amino acids long. The CDR3 region has the DNA TGCGCCAGCAGAAACTTCGGGGCTACAGAGACCCAGTACTTC. Protein product: CASRNFGATETQYF.

At least ten counts were recorded for this clonotype. The rearrangement links TRBV27 to TRBJ1-6, with TRBD1 matching 10 bases. V shed 2 bases and J 11 bases; nucleotides not matched to a gene: 6. CDR3 size: 15 residues. The germline gives CDR1 MNHEY, CDR2 SMNVEV (reference sequence). This chain's CDR3 is CASSLEGQGIAPLHF. The CDR3 nucleotides are TGTGCCAGCAGTTTAGAGGGACAGGGGATCGCACCCCTCCACTTT.

This clonotype has only a few counts. The gene calls are TRBV15 and TRBJ2-1; 9 nucleotides line up with TRBD2. The CDR3 spans 14 residues. From germline, CDR1 is LNHNV and CDR2 YYDKDF (reference sequence). Germline trimming cut 5 bases from V and 9 bases from J; bases unmatched to any gene: 8. The CDR3 region is CATSSGRTSAEQFF. DNA of the CDR3: TGTGCCACCAGCTCAGGGCGGACTAGCGCTGAGCAGTTCTTC.

There are many counts of this clonotype. The chain carries TRBV20-1 and TRBJ1-5; 12 bases match TRBD1. The junction had 6 bases not matched to a gene; V was cut back by 4 bases and J by 2 bases. The V gene's germline CDR1 is DFQATT and CDR2 SNEGSKA (reference sequence). The CDR3 extends over 16 amino acids. CDR3 nucleotides: TGCAGTGCTAATCTAGGGACAGGGGGCGGCAATCAGCCCCAGCATTTT. Protein sequence: CSANLGTGGGNQPQHF.

This clonotype has a count of ten or more. The chain carries TRBV7-9 and TRBJ1-1; D unclear. This CDR3 contains 14 residues. With 8 bases removed from V and 1 base from J, the gap between germline ends came to 14 bases. Germline-derived CDR1 and CDR2 are SEHNR and FQNEAQ (reference sequence). CDR3 amino acids: CASGYEGPNTEAFF. In DNA form, the CDR3 reads TGTGCCAGCGGGTATGAGGGCCCGAACACTGAAGCTTTCTTT.

This CDR3 is CASIKTGTLSNQPQHF. The CDR3 DNA follows: TGTGCCAGCATCAAGACGGGCACTCTTAGCAATCAGCCCCAGCATTTT. The chain employs TRBV19 and TRBJ1-5; D uncertain. Germline CDR1 is LNHDA and CDR2 is SQIVND (reference sequence). Trimming left V 9 bases short and J 0 bases short, with 18 bases between. The CDR3 extends over 16 amino acids.

This clonotype was counted only a few times. The chain links TRBV6-2 or TRBV6-3 to TRBJ2-3; D is uncertain. The CDR3 is made up of 15 amino acids. The V and J ends lost 3 bases and 0 bases respectively, with 10 bases between them. Per germline, CDR1 MNHEY and CDR2 SVGEGT. CDR3 sequence: CASSYWSKSTDTQYF. The CDR3 DNA reads as TGTGCCAGCAGTTATTGGAGTAAAAGCACAGATACGCAGTATTTT.

The chain combines TRBV18 with TRBJ1-1, with D perhaps matching TRBD1 (5 bases). Trimming pared 3 bases from V and 5 bases from J, leaving 13 bases between. The V gene's germline CDR1 is KGHSH and CDR2 LQKENI. This CDR3 contains 14 residues. DNA of the CDR3: TGTGCCAGCTCACCCGGGACGGCGGAAACTGAAGCTTTCTTT. This translates into CASSPGTAETEAFF. Based on the CDR3 plus reference TRBV18 and TRBJ1-1, the full variable domain is NAGVMQNPRHLVRRRGQEARLRCSPMKGHSHVYWYRQLPEEGLKFMVYLQKENIIDESGMPKERFSAEFPKEGPSILRIQQVVRGDSAAYFCASSPGTAETEAFFGQGTRLTVV.

The sample holds many counts of this clonotype. CDR3 in DNA: TGTGCCAGCAGCTTCTCTAGCAGCCCCTACGAGCAGTACTTC. Its protein product is CASSFSSSPYEQYF. The genes are TRBV5-4 and TRBJ2-7; TRBD2 might be the D (5 bases). Trimming took off 2 bases at V and 2 bases at J, with 11 bases between the two ends. There are 14 residues in the CDR3. Germline CDR1 reads SGHNT; CDR2 reads YYREEE (reference sequence).

This clonotype was recorded many times. The chain employs TRBV12-3 or TRBV12-4 and TRBJ2-1; 9 positions match TRBD2. CDR3 length: 16 residues. V was pared by 8 bases and J by 5 bases, with 13 bases of the junction left unmatched. The CDR3 loop reads CASAPHSGGTNNEQFF. The CDR3 DNA reads TGTGCCAGCGCCCCCCACAGCGGGGGGACGAACAATGAGCAGTTCTTC.

This clonotype was counted at least ten times. J is TRBJ1-1 and V is TRBV2; tentatively, D is TRBD1 (5 bases). CDR1 SNHLY and CDR2 FYNNEI come from the germline V gene. The CDR3 consists of 13 residues. Trimming pared 6 bases from V and 1 base from J, leaving 9 bases between. The CDR3 spells CASRVDRNTEAFF. Here the CDR3 DNA reads TGTGCCAGCAGGGTTGACAGGAACACTGAAGCTTTCTTT.

This clonotype was picked up many times. This chain uses TRBV7-9 with TRBJ1-5, with D unclear. The CDR3 covers 17 residues. V was clipped by 0 bases and J by 0 bases, with 12 bases between them. From germline, CDR1 is SEHNR and CDR2 FQNEAQ (reference sequence). In nucleotides, the CDR3 is TGTGCCAGCAGCTTAGCGGTAGCCGGGCATAGCAATCAGCCCCAGCATTTT. This sequence encodes CASSLAVAGHSNQPQHF.

The chain uses TRBV4-1 and TRBJ2-5; 7 bases map to TRBD2. V shed 4 bases, J shed 2 bases, and the junction held 7 bases outside the gene matches. CDR3 length equals 15 residues. Germline assignment: CDR1 MGHRA and CDR2 YSYEKL. CDR3 coding DNA: TGCGCCAGCAGCCGGGATAGCGGGCCACAAGAGACCCAGTACTTC. Its protein product is CASSRDSGPQETQYF.

The chain uses TRBV29-1 and TRBJ1-3, with D perhaps TRBD1 (6 bases). Deletions cut 6 bases from V and 5 bases from J, with 14 bases between. The germline V gene encodes CDR1 SQVTM and CDR2 ANQGSEA. The CDR3 contains 13 residues. CDR3 protein: CSVSTGIRNTIYF. The CDR3 coding sequence is TGCAGCGTATCGACAGGAATCAGAAACACCATATATTTT.

V is TRBV30 and J is TRBJ1-5, with 8 nucleotides matching TRBD1. CDR3 size: 17 residues. Germline CDR1 is GTSNPN and CDR2 is SVGIG (reference sequence). Losses at the gene ends were 2 bases for V and 0 bases for J; bases not matched to a gene: 9. The CDR3 protein is CAWSRGQGAGSNQPQHF. The CDR3 DNA reads as TGTGCCTGGAGTCGGGGGCAGGGGGCGGGTAGCAATCAGCCCCAGCATTTT.

This sequence joins TRBV7-9 and TRBJ2-7; D gene unclear. This CDR3 has 15 residues. CDR1 is SEHNR and CDR2 is FQNEAQ in the germline V gene (reference sequence). V dropped 5 bases and J dropped 1 base, with 15 bases sitting between them. The CDR3 here is CASSRTASTSYEQYF. CDR3 nucleotides: TGTGCCAGCAGCCGAACGGCTTCAACGTCCTACGAGCAGTACTTC.